The 28 T cell receptor beta chains in this list originate from one sample, sequenced in a study of shared clonotypes between healthy human individuals. Assay used: immunoSEQ multiplex PCR; TCRdb lists only in-frame clones, some missing. The sample includes roughly 2.1 million clones, just over 90% seen only once; the top ten take over 1.5%. CD45RO-negative, CCR7-positively selected cells formed the naive CD8 fraction, excluding terminally differentiated effector memory CD45RA+ cells. The sequenced sample was naive CD8+ T cells from PBMCs. Every receptor here comes from a man between 18 and 35 years old in good health. Some clones in this sample may be carry-over from other donors' samples.

V usage is TRBV4-3 and J usage is TRBJ1-1; the match to TRBD1 covers 7 bases. This CDR3 contains 13 residues. The V gene end was trimmed by 3 bases and the J gene end by 12 bases; junction bases not matched to a gene: 10. Germline V gene lookup returns CDR1 LGHNA and CDR2 YSLEER. In DNA, the CDR3 is TGCGCCAGCAGCCAGGGGGGAGGGGGCGGGTCTTTCTTT. Translating gives CASSQGGGGGSFF.

The chain links TRBV7-9 to TRBJ2-7, with TRBD1 identical over 11 bases. Trimming cost V 6 bases and J 2 bases; bases outside gene matches: 6. CDR1 is SEHNR, CDR2 FQNEAQ, per germline (reference sequence). This CDR3 region has 15 residues. Here the CDR3 reads CASSWTGGFTYEQYF. CDR3 coding DNA: TGTGCCAGCAGTTGGACAGGGGGCTTTACCTACGAGCAGTACTTC.

The chain couples TRBV4-2 to TRBJ1-4, with D possibly matching TRBD1 (5 bases). This CDR3 spans 14 amino acids. V lost 7 bases, J lost 6 bases, and 15 bases lay in between. Germline V lookup: CDR1 LGHNA, CDR2 YNFKEQ. CDR3 region: CASTLGGSYEKLFF. CDR3 DNA sequence: TGTGCCAGCACCCTTGGGGGGTCCTATGAAAAACTGTTTTTT.

CDR3 residues: CASSDPRPDRGGEQYF. CDR3 in DNA: TGTGCCAGCAGTGACCCCCGGCCGGACAGGGGGGGTGAGCAGTACTTC. V is TRBV6-1 and J is TRBJ2-7; 10 bases line up with TRBD1. The CDR3 is 16 residues long. Germline CDR1 is MNHNS and CDR2 is SASEGT. The V and J ends lost 3 bases and 7 bases, in that order; junction bases with no gene match: 12.

The chain joins TRBV11-2 to TRBJ2-1; tentatively, D is TRBD1 (6 bases). The CDR3 loop spans 16 amino acids. The ends were cut back, 0 bases at V and 1 base at J, with 10 bases in the middle. CDR1 is SGHAT, CDR2 FQNNGV, per germline. In nucleotides, the CDR3 is TGTGCCAGCAGCTTAGATCTAACAGGGTCCTACAATGAGCAGTTCTTC. This translates into CASSLDLTGSYNEQFF.

This clone was detected only once. The chain is built from TRBV29-1 and TRBJ2-7, with TRBD2 matching over 7 bases. Trimming cost V 7 bases and J 2 bases; bases outside gene matches: 8. This CDR3 is built from 13 residues. Per germline, CDR1 SQVTM and CDR2 ANQGSEA. The CDR3 region is CSAQAGDTYEQYF. CDR3 DNA: TGCAGCGCCCAGGCGGGAGATACCTACGAGCAGTACTTC.

The chain combines TRBV6-1 with TRBJ2-7; D is tentatively TRBD1 or TRBD2 (5 bases each). The CDR3 has 16 amino acids. Germline V CDR1 and CDR2: MNHNS, SASEGT. Trimming took off 4 bases at V and 5 bases at J, with 21 bases between the two ends. The CDR3 sequence: CASSAWAGGSVNEQYF. CDR3 bases: TGTGCCAGCAGTGCCTGGGCTGGGGGATCAGTCAACGAGCAGTACTTC.

The genes are TRBV2 and TRBJ1-5, with D perhaps matching TRBD1 (5 bases). This CDR3 contains 16 residues. CDR1 is SNHLY and CDR2 is FYNNEI in the germline V gene. Trimming shortened V by 5 bases and J by 3 bases, and 17 bases separated the two germline ends. The CDR3 loop is CASSYVREGNNQPQHF. The CDR3 DNA sequence: TGTGCCAGCAGTTATGTTAGGGAGGGGAACAATCAGCCCCAGCATTTT.

On this clone: The same CDR3 can be traced to other DNA sequences in this sample. The V and J genes are TRBV13 and TRBJ1-3, with D hard to call. V shed 0 bases and J shed 0 bases, with 9 bases lying between them. This CDR3 is built from 16 residues. Germline-derived CDR1 and CDR2 are PRHDT and FYEKMQ (reference sequence). The chain's CDR3 is CASSLGGSSSGNTIYF. CDR3 nucleotides: TGTGCCAGCAGCTTAGGGGGCAGTAGCTCTGGAAACACCATATATTTT.

J is TRBJ2-3 and V is TRBV28; D is ambiguous. The CDR3 is 12 amino acids. Germline CDR1 is MDHEN and CDR2 is SYDVKM. V dropped 5 bases and J dropped 2 bases, with 5 bases sitting between them. The CDR3 here is CASSDNTDTQYF. For the CDR3, the DNA is TGTGCCAGCAGTGATAACACAGATACGCAGTATTTT.

The rearrangement joins TRBV5-4 to TRBJ2-1, with 10 bases fitting TRBD2. The J segment lost 4 bases and the V segment lost 4 bases, leaving 8 bases of the junction unmatched. The length of the CDR3 is 16 residues. Germline-derived CDR1 and CDR2 are SGHNT and YYREEE (reference sequence). CDR3 sequence (DNA): TGTGCCAGCAGCGACCTAGCGGGAGCAGGTTACAATGAGCAGTTCTTC. Translated: CASSDLAGAGYNEQFF.

The rearrangement links TRBV11-3 to TRBJ2-5; the D gene is possibly TRBD1 (6 bases). The CDR3 contains 15 residues. The germline V and J ends were trimmed by 1 base and 6 bases, with 15 bases remaining between them. CDR1 SGHNT and CDR2 YENEEA come from the germline V gene. CDR3 protein: CASSLAWGLGQTQYF. In nucleotides, the CDR3 is TGTGCCAGCAGCTTAGCTTGGGGGCTGGGTCAGACCCAGTACTTC.

The chain carries TRBV10-3 and TRBJ2-6; 9 bases agree with TRBD1. The CDR3 totals 18 residues. The V segment lost 5 bases and the J segment 2 bases; nucleotides outside the gene matches: 10. Germline V gene sequence: CDR1 ENHRY, CDR2 SYGVKD. The CDR3 DNA follows: TGTGCCATCAGTACTCCGGGACAGGGTACCCCTGGGGCCAACGTCCTGACTTTC. Protein: CAISTPGQGTPGANVLTF.

The chain uses TRBV5-8 and TRBJ2-1; 13 bases map to TRBD2. Germline CDR1 reads SGHTS; CDR2 reads YDEGEE. The length of the CDR3 is 18 residues. V trimming: 3 bases; J trimming: 1 base; junction bases outside the gene matches: 7. The CDR3: CASSSWTSGSRSYNEQFF. The DNA of the CDR3 is TGTGCCAGCAGCTCTTGGACTAGCGGGAGTCGATCCTACAATGAGCAGTTCTTC.

V and J are TRBV9 and TRBJ1-3; TRBD1 matches at 7 bases. Germline values: CDR1 SGDLS, CDR2 YYNGEE. V lost 4 bases, J lost 3 bases, and 4 bases stayed unmatched. The CDR3 loop spans 14 amino acids. The CDR3 DNA reads as TGTGCCAGCAGCCCGACAGGGAATGGAAACACCATATATTTT. Translation: CASSPTGNGNTIYF.

The chain couples TRBV6-6 to TRBJ2-1; D is uncertain. Germline CDR1 reads MNHNY; CDR2 reads SVGAGI (reference sequence). The CDR3 totals 12 residues. V lost 2 bases and J 7 bases, leaving 6 bases between the germline ends. The CDR3 coding sequence is TGTGCCAGCAGTTACGTTCGGAATGAGCAGTTCTTC. This gives the protein CASSYVRNEQFF.

This rearrangement joins TRBV27 to TRBJ2-3; D is undetermined. V was pared by 5 bases and J by 0 bases, with 12 bases between. This CDR3 is 15 amino acids long. Germline CDR1 MNHEY, CDR2 SMNVEV (reference sequence). CDR3 protein: CASSVAGGSTDTQYF. The CDR3 bases are TGTGCCAGCAGTGTTGCAGGCGGAAGCACAGATACGCAGTATTTT.

The CDR3 DNA is TGTGCCAGCAGTTTATCCCAGGGGGCGATGGGGACTGAAGCTTTCTTT. It codes for CASSLSQGAMGTEAFF. This chain uses TRBV27 with TRBJ1-1; 8 positions match TRBD1. The CDR3 is 16 amino acids. The V segment lost 0 bases and the J segment 5 bases; nucleotides outside the gene matches: 8. The germline gives CDR1 MNHEY, CDR2 SMNVEV (reference sequence).

The CDR3 is CASSQEGREEKLFF. The CDR3 DNA reads as TGCGCCAGCAGCCAAGAAGGACGGGAAGAAAAACTGTTTTTT. The chain combines TRBV4-1 with TRBJ1-4; D is ambiguous. Between the trimmed V and J ends, which lost 0 bases and 8 bases, there was a span of 10 bases. Germline assignment: CDR1 MGHRA and CDR2 YSYEKL. CDR3 size: 14 residues.

CDR3 sequence: CASSSSRDIRTEAFF. CDR3 bases: TGTGCCAGCAGCTCTAGCCGGGACATAAGGACTGAAGCTTTCTTT. The chain combines TRBV5-6 with TRBJ1-1; weak D call: TRBD1 (6 bases). The length of the CDR3 is 15 residues. CDR1 and CDR2 (germline): SGHDT, YYEEEE. V lost 3 bases and J lost 5, with 17 bases in between.

The chain employs TRBV9 and TRBJ2-2, with D possibly matching TRBD2 (6 bases). CDR3 size: 14 residues. The V and J ends lost 6 bases and 3 bases respectively, with 12 bases between them. Per germline, CDR1 SGDLS and CDR2 YYNGEE. CDR3 amino acids: CASTAGYDTGELFF. CDR3 sequence (DNA): TGTGCCAGCACCGCGGGATACGACACCGGGGAGCTGTTTTTT.

This clone was seen a single time. The V gene is TRBV5-4, the J gene TRBJ2-7, with D uncertain. CDR3 length equals 13 residues. CDR1 is SGHNT, CDR2 YYREEE, per germline (reference sequence). V lost 2 bases, J lost 3 bases, and 9 bases lay in between. This chain's CDR3 is CASSFLTNYEQYF. CDR3 DNA sequence: TGTGCCAGCAGCTTTTTAACTAACTACGAGCAGTACTTC.

The CDR3 reads CSVTGGTNYGYTF. The CDR3, as DNA: TGCAGCGTGACAGGGGGAACTAACTATGGCTACACCTTC. This chain links TRBV29-1 with TRBJ1-2; 9 bases fit TRBD1. The CDR3 consists of 13 residues. V was pared by 6 bases and J by 0 bases, with 2 bases of the junction left unmatched. Germline CDR1 reads SQVTM; CDR2 reads ANQGSEA.

The sample holds one count of this clone. The chain uses TRBV6-6 and TRBJ2-3; TRBD2 agrees at 7 bases. CDR3 length equals 14 residues. J was trimmed by 0 bases and V by 4 bases; bases with no gene match: 1. Germline V gene lookup returns CDR1 MNHNY and CDR2 SVGAGI (reference sequence). This chain's CDR3 is CASSWEGSTDTQYF. CDR3 in DNA: TGTGCCAGCAGTTGGGAGGGTAGCACAGATACGCAGTATTTT.

In this sample, this clone turned up a few times. The gene calls are TRBV11-2 and TRBJ2-2; maybe TRBD2 (5 bases). The germline CDR1 and CDR2 sequences are SGHAT and FQNNGV. Between the trimmed V and J ends, which lost 5 bases and 6 bases, there was a span of 10 bases. The CDR3 runs 13 residues. The CDR3 DNA reads TGTGCCAGCAGCCTCACAGCGGCCGGGGAGCTGTTTTTT. It encodes CASSLTAAGELFF.

The V and J genes are TRBV27 and TRBJ2-7, with TRBD2 identical over 7 bases. The CDR3 covers 13 residues. V was pared by 8 bases and J by 5 bases, with 9 bases of the junction left unmatched. Germline CDR1 and CDR2: MNHEY and SMNVEV (reference sequence). The CDR3 sequence: CASLGRERNEQYF. CDR3 nucleotides: TGTGCCAGCCTGGGGCGGGAGAGAAACGAGCAGTACTTC.

V usage is TRBV27 and J usage is TRBJ2-2; unclear D gene. The CDR3 length is 14 residues. The germline V gene has CDR1 MNHEY and CDR2 SMNVEV (reference sequence). Trimming pared 4 bases from V and 1 base from J, leaving 7 bases between. CDR3 nucleotide sequence: TGTGCCAGCAGTTCTGTGATGAACACCGGGGAGCTGTTTTTT. Residues: CASSSVMNTGELFF.

The chain has TRBV28 and TRBJ2-7; TRBD2 agrees at 11 bases. V was clipped by 5 bases and J by 4 bases; unmatched bases: 10. Germline CDR1 MDHEN, CDR2 SYDVKM. CDR3 length equals 16 residues. CDR3 bases: TGTGCCAGCAGTCCAACCACTAGCGGGAGAGGGTACGAGCAGTACTTC. It specifies CASSPTTSGRGYEQYF.